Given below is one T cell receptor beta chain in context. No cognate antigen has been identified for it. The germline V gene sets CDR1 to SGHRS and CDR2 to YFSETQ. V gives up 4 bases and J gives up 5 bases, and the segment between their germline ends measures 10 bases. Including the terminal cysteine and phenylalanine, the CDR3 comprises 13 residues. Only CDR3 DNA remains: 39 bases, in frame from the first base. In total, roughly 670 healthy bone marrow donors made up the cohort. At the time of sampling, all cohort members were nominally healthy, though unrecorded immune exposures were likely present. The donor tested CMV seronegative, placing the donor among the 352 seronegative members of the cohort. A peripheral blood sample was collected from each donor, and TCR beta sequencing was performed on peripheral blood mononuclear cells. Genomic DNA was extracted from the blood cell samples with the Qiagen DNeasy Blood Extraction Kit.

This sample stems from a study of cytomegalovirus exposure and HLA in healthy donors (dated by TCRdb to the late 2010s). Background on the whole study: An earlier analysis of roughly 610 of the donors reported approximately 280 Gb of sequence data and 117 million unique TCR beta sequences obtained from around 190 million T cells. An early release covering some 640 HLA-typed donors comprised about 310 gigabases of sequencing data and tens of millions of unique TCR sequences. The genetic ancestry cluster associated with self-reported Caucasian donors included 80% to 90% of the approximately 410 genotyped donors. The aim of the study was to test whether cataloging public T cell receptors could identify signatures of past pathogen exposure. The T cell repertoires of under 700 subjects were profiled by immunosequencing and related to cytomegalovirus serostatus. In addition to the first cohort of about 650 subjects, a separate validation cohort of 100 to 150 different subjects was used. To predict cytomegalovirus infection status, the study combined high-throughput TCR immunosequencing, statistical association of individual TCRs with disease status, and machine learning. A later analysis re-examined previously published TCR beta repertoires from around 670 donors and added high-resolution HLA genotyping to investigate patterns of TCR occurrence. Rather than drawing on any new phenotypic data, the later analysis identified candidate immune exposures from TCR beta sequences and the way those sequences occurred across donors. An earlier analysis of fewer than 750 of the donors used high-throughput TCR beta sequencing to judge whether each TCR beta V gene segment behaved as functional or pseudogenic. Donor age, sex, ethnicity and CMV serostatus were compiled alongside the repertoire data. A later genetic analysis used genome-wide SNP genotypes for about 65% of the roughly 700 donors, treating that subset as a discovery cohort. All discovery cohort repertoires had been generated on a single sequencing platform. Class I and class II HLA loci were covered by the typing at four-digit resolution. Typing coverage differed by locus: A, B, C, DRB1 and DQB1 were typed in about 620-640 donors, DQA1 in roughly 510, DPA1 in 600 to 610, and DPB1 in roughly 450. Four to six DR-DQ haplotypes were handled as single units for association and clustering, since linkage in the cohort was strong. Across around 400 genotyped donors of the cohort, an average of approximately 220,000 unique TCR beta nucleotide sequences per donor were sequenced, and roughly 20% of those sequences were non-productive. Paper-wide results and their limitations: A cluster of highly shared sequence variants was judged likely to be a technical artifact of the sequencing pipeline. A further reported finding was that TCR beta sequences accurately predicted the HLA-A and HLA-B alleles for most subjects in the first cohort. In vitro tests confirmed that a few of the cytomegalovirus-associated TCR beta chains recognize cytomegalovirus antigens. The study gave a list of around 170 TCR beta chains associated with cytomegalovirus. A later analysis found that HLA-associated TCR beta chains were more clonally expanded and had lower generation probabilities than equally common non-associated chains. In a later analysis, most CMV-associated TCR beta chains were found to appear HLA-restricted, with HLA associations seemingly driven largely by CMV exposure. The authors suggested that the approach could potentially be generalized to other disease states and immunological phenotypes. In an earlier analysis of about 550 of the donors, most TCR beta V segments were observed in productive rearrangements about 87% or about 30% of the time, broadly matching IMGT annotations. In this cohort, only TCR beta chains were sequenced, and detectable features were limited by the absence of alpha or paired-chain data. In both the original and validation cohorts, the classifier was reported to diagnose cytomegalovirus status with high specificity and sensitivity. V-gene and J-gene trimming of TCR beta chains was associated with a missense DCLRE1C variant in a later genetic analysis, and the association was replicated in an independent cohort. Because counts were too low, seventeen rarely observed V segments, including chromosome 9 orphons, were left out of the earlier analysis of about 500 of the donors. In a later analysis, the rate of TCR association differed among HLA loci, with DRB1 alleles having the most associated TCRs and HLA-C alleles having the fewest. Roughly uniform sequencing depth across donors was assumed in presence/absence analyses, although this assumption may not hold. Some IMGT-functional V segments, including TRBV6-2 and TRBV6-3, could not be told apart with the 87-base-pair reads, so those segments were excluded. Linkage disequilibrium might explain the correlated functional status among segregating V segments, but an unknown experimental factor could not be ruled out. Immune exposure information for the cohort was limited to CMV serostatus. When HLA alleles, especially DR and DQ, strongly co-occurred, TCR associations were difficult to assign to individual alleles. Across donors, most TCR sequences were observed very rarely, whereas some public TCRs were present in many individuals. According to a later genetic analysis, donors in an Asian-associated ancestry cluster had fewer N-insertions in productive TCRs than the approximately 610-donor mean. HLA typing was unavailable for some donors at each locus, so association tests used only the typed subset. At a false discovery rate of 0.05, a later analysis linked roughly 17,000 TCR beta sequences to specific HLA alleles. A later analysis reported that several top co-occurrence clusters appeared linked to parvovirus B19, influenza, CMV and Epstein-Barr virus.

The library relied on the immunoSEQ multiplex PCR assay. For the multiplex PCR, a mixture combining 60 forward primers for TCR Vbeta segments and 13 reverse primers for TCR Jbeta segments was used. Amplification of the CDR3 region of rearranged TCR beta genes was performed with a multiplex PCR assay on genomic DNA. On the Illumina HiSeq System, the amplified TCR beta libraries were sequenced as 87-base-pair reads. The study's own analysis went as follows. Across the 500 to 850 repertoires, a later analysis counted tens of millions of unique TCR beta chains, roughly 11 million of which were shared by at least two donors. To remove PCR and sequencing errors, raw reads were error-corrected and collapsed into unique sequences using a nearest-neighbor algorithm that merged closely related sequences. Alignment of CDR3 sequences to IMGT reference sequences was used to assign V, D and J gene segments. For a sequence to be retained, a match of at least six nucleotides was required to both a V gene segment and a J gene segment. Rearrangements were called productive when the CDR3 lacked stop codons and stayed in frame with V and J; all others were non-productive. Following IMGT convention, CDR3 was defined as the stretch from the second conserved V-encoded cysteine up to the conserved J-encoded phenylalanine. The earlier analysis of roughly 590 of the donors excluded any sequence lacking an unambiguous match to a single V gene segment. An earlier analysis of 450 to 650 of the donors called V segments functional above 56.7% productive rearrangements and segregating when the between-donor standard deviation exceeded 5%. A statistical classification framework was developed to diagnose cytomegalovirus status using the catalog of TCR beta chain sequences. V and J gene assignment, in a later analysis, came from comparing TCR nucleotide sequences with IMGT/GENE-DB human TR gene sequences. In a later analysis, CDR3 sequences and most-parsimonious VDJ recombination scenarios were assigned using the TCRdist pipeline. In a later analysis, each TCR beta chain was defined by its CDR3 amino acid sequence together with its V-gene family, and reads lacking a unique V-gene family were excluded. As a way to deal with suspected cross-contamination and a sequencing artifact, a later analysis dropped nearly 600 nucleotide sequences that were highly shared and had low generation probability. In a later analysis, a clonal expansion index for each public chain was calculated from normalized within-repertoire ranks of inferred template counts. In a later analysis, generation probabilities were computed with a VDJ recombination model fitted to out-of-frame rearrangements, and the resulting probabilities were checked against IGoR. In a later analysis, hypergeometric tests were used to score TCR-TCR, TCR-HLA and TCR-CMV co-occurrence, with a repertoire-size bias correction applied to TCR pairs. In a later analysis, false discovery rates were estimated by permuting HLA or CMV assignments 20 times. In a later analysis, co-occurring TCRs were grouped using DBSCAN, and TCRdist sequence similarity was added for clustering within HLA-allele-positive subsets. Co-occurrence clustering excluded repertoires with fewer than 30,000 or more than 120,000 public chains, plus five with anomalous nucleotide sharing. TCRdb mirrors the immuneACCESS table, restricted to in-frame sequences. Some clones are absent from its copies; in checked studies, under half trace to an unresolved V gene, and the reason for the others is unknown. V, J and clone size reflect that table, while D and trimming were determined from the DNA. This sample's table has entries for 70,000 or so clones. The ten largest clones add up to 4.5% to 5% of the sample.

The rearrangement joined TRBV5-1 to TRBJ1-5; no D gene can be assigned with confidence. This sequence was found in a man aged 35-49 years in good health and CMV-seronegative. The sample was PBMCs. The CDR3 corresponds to CASSLGVDQPQHF. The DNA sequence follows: TGCGCCAGCAGCCTCGGGGTGGATCAGCCCCAGCATTTT.